This T cell receptor (beta chain) stems from a study of blood T cell repertoires in COVID-19. For the study at large: The samples span acute and convalescent COVID-19 from the United States, Italy and Spain.

In the study's own analysis: From reference gene primer amplification, estimates of nucleated cell counts were derived. Sequenced by immunoSEQ multiplex PCR; TCRdb stores in-frame clones only, minus some. The V and J calls and clone size come from that table; D and trimming were worked out from the DNA. The data contain approximately 200,000 clones, 70% to 90% of them singletons. The specimen was peripheral blood. The TCR originated in a woman in her 30s with acute or convalescent COVID-19.

CDR3 coding DNA: TGCAGTGTCAGCTATGGCTACACCTTC. This encodes CSVSYGYTF. The chain employs TRBV20-1 and TRBJ1-2; D call uncertain. V was trimmed by 7 bases and J by 4 bases, leaving 4 bases between them. Germline assignment: CDR1 DFQATT and CDR2 SNEGSKA (reference sequence). CDR3 length: 9 amino acids.